This T cell receptor beta chain stems from a study of cytomegalovirus exposure and HLA in healthy donors. Broader study findings: In a later analysis, V- and J-gene trimming of beta chains associated with a DCLRE1C missense variant, replicated independently. The authors enumerated 150 to 200 TCR beta chains as linked to cytomegalovirus. CMV serostatus was the only immune exposure information that was available.

This CDR3 spans 13 amino acids. CDR1 MNHNS and CDR2 SASEGT come from the germline V gene. Trimming pared 4 bases from V and 5 bases from J, leaving 9 bases between. Details on this clone: Its specificity is unknown.

Amplification used 60 Vbeta primers and 13 Jbeta primers. Assay used: immunoSEQ multiplex PCR; TCRdb lists only in-frame clones, some missing. In the table there are about 150,000 clones, 75% to 85% of which are singletons. This clonotype originated in a human donor in good health. The sequenced sample consisted of PBMCs. The J gene is TRBJ2-1, the V gene TRBV6-1; weak D call: TRBD1 (6 bases). Here the CDR3 reads CASSARQDNEQFF. As DNA, the CDR3 is TGTGCCAGCAGTGCCCGACAGGACAATGAGCAGTTCTTC.